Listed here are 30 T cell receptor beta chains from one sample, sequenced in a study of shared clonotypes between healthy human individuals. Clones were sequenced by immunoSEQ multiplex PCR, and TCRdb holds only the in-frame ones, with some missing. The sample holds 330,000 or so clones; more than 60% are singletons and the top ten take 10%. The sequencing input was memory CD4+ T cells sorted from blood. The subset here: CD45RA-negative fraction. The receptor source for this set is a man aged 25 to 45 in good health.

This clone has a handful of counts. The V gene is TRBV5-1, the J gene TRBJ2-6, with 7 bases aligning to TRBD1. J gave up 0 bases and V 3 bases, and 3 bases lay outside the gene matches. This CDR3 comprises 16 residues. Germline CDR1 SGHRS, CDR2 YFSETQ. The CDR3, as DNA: TGCGCCAGCAGCTCGAGACAGGGCTCTGGGGCCAACGTCCTGACTTTC. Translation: CASSSRQGSGANVLTF.

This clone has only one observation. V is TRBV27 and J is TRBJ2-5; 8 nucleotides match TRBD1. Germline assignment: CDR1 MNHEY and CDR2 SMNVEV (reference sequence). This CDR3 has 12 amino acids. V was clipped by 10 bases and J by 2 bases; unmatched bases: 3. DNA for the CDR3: TGTGCCACTAGGACAGGGCAAGAGACCCAGTACTTC. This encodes CATRTGQETQYF.

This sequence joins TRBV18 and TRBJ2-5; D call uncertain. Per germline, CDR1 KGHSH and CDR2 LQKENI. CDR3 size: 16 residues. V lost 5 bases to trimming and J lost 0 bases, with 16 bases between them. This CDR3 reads CASSISPELYQETQYF. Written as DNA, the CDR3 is TGTGCCAGCTCAATCAGTCCCGAATTGTACCAAGAGACCCAGTACTTC.

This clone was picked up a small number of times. The CDR3: CASSLTGLANYEQYF. CDR3 in DNA: TGTGCCAGCAGCCTAACCGGACTAGCAAACTACGAGCAGTACTTC. This rearrangement joins TRBV9 to TRBJ2-7, with 8 bases aligning to TRBD2. CDR3 length: 15 amino acids. The V and J ends lost 4 bases and 3 bases, in that order; junction bases with no gene match: 9. The germline V gene encodes CDR1 SGDLS and CDR2 YYNGEE.

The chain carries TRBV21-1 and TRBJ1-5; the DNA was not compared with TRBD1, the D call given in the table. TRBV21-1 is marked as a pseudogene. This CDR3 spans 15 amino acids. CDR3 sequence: CASSKVKGPYQPQHF. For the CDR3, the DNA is TGTGCCAGCAGCAAAGTTAAGGGGCCCTATCAGCCCCAGCATTTT.

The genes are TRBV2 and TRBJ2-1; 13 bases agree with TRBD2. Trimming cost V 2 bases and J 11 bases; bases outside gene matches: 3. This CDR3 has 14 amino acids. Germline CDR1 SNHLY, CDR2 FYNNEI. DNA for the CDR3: TGTGCCAGCAGTGAAACTAGCGGGAGGGCTAAGCAGTTCTTC. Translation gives CASSETSGRAKQFF.

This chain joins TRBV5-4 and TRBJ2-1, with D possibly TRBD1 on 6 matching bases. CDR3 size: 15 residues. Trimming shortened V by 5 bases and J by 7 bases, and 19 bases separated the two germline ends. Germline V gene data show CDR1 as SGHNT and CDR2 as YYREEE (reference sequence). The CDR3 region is CASRTDRIVGNEQFF. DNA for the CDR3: TGTGCCAGCAGAACCGACAGGATAGTGGGGAATGAGCAGTTCTTC.

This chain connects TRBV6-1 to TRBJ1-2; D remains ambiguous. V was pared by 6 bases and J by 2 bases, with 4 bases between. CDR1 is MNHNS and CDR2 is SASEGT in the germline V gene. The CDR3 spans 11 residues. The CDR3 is CASRENYGYTF. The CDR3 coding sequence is TGTGCCAGCAGAGAGAACTATGGCTACACCTTC.

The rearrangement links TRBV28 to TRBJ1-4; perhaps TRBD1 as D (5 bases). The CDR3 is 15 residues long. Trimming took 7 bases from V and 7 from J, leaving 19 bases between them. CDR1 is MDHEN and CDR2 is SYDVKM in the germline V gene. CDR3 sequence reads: CASTSQGLRGEKLFF. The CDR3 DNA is TGTGCCAGCACAAGCCAGGGACTTCGTGGTGAAAAACTGTTTTTT. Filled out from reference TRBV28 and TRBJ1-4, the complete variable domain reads DVKVTQSSRYLVKRTGEKVFLECVQDMDHENMFWYRQDPGLGLRLIYFSYDVKMKEKGDIPEGYSVSREKKERFSLILESASTNQTSMYLCASTSQGLRGEKLFFGSGTQLSVL.

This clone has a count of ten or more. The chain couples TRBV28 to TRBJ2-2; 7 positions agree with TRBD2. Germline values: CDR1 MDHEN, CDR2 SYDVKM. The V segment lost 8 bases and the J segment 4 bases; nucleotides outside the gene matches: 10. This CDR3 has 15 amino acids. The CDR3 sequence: CASHVGRGFTGELFF. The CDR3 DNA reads TGTGCCAGCCACGTGGGGCGGGGGTTCACCGGGGAGCTGTTTTTT.

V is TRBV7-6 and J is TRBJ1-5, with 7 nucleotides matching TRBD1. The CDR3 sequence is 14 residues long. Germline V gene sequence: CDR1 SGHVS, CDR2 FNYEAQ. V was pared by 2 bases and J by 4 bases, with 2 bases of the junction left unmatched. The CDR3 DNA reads TGTGCCAGCAGCTTAAACAGGGGTAATCAGCCCCAGCATTTT. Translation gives CASSLNRGNQPQHF.

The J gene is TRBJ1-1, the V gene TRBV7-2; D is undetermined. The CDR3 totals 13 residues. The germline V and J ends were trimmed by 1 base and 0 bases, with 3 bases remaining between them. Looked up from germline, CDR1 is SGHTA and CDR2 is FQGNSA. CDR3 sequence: CASSLDLNTEAFF. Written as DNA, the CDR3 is TGTGCCAGCAGCTTAGACTTGAACACTGAAGCTTTCTTT.

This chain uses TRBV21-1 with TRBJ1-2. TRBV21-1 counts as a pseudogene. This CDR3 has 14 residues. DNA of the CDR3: TGTGCCAGCAGCAAAGCTGTGACTAACTATGGCTACACCTTC. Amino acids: CASSKAVTNYGYTF.

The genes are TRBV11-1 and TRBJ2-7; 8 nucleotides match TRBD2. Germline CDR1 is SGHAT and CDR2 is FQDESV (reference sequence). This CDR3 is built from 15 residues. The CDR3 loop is CVPRAGGRRRYEQYF. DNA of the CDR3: TGTGTGCCGAGGGCGGGAGGACGTCGGCGATACGAGCAGTACTTC.

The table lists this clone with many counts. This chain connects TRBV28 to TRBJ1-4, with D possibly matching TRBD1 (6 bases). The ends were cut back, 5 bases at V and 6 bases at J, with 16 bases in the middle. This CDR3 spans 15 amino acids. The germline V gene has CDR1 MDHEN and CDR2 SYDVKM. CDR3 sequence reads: CASSPFTGKHEKLFF. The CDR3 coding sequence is TGTGCCAGCAGTCCCTTCACAGGGAAACATGAAAAACTGTTTTTT.

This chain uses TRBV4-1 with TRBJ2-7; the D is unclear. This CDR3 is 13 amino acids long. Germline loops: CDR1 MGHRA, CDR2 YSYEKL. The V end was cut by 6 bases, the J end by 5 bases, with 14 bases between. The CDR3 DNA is TGCGCCAGCAGTCCCTATCTAGGGAACGAGCAGTACTTC. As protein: CASSPYLGNEQYF.

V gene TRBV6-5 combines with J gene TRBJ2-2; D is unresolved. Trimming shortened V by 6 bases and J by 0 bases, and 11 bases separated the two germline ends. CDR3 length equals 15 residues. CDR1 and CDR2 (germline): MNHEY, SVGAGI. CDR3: CASSPQSPNTGELFF. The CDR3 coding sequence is TGTGCCAGCAGCCCCCAGAGCCCGAACACCGGGGAGCTGTTTTTT.

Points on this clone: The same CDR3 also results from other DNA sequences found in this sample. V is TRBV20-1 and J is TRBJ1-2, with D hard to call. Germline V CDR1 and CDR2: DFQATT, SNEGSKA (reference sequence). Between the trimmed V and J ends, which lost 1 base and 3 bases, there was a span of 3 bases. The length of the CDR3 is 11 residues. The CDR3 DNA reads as TGCAGTGCTAGAGGGGACTATGGCTACACCTTC. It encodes CSARGDYGYTF.

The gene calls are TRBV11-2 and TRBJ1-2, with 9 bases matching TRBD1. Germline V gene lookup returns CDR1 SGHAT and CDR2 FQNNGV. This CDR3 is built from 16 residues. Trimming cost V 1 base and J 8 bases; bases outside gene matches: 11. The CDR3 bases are TGTGCCAGCAGCTTAGGCCTGGACAGGGGATTACGCGGCTACACCTTC. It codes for CASSLGLDRGLRGYTF.

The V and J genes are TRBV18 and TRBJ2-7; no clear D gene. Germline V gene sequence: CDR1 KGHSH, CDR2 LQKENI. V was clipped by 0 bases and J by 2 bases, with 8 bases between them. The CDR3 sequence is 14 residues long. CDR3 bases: TGTGCCAGCTCACCACCTACACCCCCCTACGAGCAGTACTTC. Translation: CASSPPTPPYEQYF.

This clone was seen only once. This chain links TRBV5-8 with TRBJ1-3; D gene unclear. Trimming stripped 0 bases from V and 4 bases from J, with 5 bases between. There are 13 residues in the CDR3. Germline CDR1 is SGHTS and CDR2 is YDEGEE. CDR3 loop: CASSLDPGNTIYF. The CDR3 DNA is TGTGCCAGCAGCTTGGACCCGGGAAACACCATATATTTT.

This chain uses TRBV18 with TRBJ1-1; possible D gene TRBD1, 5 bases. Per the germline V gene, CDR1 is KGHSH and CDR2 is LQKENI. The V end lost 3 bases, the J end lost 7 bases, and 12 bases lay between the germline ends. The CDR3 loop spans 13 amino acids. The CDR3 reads CASSPRTKYEAFF. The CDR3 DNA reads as TGTGCCAGCTCACCCAGGACAAAGTATGAAGCTTTCTTT.

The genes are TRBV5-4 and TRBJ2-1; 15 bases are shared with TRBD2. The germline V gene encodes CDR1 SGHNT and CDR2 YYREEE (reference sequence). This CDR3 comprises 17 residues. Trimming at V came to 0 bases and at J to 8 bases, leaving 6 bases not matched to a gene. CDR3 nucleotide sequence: TGTGCCAGCAGCTTGGGCCTGGGACTAGCGGGAGGCCATGAGCAGTTCTTC. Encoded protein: CASSLGLGLAGGHEQFF.

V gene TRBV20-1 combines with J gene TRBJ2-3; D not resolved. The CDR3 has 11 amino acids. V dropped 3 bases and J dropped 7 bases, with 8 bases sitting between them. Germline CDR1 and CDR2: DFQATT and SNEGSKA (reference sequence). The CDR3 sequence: CSASGDYTQYF. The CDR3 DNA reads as TGCAGTGCTAGCGGAGATTATACGCAGTATTTT.

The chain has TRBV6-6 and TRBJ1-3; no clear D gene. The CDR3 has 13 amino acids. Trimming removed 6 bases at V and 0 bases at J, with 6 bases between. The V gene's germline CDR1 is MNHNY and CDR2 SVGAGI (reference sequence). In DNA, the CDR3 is TGTGCCAGCAGGGTAAACTCTGGAAACACCATATATTTT. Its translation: CASRVNSGNTIYF.

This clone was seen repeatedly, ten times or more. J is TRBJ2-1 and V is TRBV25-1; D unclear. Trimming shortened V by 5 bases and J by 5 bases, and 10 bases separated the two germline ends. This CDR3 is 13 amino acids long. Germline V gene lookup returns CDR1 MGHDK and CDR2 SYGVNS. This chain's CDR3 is CASSWAEDNEQFF. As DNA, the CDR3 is TGTGCCAGCAGTTGGGCGGAAGACAATGAGCAGTTCTTC.

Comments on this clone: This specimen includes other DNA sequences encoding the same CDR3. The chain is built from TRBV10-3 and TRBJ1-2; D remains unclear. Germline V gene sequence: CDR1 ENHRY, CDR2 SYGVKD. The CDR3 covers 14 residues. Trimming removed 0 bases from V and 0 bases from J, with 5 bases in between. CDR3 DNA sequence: TGTGCCATCAGTGAGTCAGCAGCTAACTATGGCTACACCTTC. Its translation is CAISESAANYGYTF.

Here the CDR3 reads CASSTQQGKYGYTF. CDR3 DNA: TGTGCCAGCAGCACACAACAGGGAAAATATGGCTACACCTTC. This rearrangement joins TRBV5-4 to TRBJ1-2, with D perhaps matching TRBD1 (6 bases). The CDR3 contains 14 residues. Germline CDR1 reads SGHNT; CDR2 reads YYREEE (reference sequence). V dropped 4 bases and J dropped 5 bases, with 15 bases sitting between them.

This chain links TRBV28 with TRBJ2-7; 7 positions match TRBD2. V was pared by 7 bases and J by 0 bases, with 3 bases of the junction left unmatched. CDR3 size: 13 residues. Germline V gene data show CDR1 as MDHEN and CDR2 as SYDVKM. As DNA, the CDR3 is TGTGCCAGCACCAGCGGGACCTCCTACGAGCAGTACTTC. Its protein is CASTSGTSYEQYF.

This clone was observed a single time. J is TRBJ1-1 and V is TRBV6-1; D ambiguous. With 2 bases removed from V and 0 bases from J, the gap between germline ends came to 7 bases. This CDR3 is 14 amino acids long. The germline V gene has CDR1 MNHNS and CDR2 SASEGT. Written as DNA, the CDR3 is TGTGCCAGCAGTGAAAGGCATTTGAACACTGAAGCTTTCTTT. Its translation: CASSERHLNTEAFF.